These T cell receptor beta chains were read from a single sample in a study of T cell changes during pregnancy in multiple sclerosis. The data were produced by immunoSEQ multiplex PCR, yet TCRdb's version contains in-frame clones alone and is incomplete. The sample lists about 17,000 clones, around 90% occurring once. This specimen was CD8+ T cells from peripheral blood mononuclear cells, taken after pregnancy. The receptors derive from a female donor in good health, enrolled as a control in a pregnancy study. Each CDR3 is given without its conserved first and last residue. A D gene is named only where the DNA matches it firmly.

TRBV28,11,TRBJ2-3,.,ASRTPLTDTQY
TRBV6-4,13,TRBJ2-2,TRBD2,ATSLTSGDTGELF
TRBV7-2,15,TRBJ2-5,.,ASSLGGPGTLQETQY
TRBV9,16,TRBJ2-1,TRBD1,ASSFRKGQGASYNEQF
TRBV5-1,15,TRBJ2-7,.,ASSSQRRGILPYEQY
TRBV4-1,13,TRBJ1-1,.,ASSPYTGRNTEAF
TRBV11-3,10,TRBJ2-7,.,ASSTSGDEQY
TRBV28,13,TRBJ1-1,TRBD1,ASSMRRTGNTEAF
TRBV5-6,17,TRBJ2-7,TRBD2,ASSSLPGTDPSGAYEQY
TRBV13,16,TRBJ2-2,.,ASSLMTRRLVETGELF
TRBV6-1,14,TRBJ2-4,.,ASSEEGGGGKNIQY
TRBV29-1,12,TRBJ1-4,.,SVGTAPTNEKLF
TRBV7-9,12,TRBJ2-7,.,ASSLAPGNYEQY
TRBV6-1,12,TRBJ2-7,.,ASSESAGFNEQY
TRBV4-1,13,TRBJ2-1,TRBD2,ASSPTSGSYNEQF
TRBV5-8,13,TRBJ1-2,.,ASSPPGGGVYGYT
TRBV7-9,16,TRBJ2-3,.,ASSHHRQGGKSRDTQY
TRBV6-5,12,TRBJ2-1,.,ASRGSGDYNEQF
TRBV27,13,TRBJ1-2,.,ASSAGQLDYYGYT
TRBV18,12,TRBJ2-1,TRBD1,ASSPGQNYNEQF
TRBV9,13,TRBJ2-1,TRBD2,ASSASGGPGNEQF
TRBV6-1,14,TRBJ2-7,.,ASSEDLTRGTYEQY
TRBV19,11,TRBJ1-1,.,ASSLGGNTEAF
TRBV6-6,13,TRBJ2-1,TRBD2,ASSYLEAGHNEQF
TRBV5-1,16,TRBJ2-5,TRBD2,ASSYGTSGSRGQETQY
TRBV28,12,TRBJ1-2,TRBD1,ASSLQGARYGYT
TRBV6-5,11,TRBJ1-1,TRBD1,ASRRGPSTEAF
TRBV6-4,12,TRBJ2-1,.,ASSEESSRNEQF
TRBV5-1,13,TRBJ2-7,TRBD1,ASRYGQGASYEQY
TRBV19,13,TRBJ2-7,TRBD2,ASTQYPAGVYEQY
TRBV4-2,14,TRBJ2-6,.,ASSQDLDSGANVLT
TRBV19,11,TRBJ1-2,.,ASSLTVTYGYT
TRBV20-1,8,TRBJ1-2,.,SANVGENT
TRBV15,13,TRBJ1-2,TRBD1,ATSRVVGTGVGYT
TRBV6-4,11,TRBJ2-3,.,ASSDSDSNTQY
TRBV27,11,TRBJ2-7,.,ASSLESSCEQY
TRBV5-1,10,TRBJ1-2,TRBD1,ASSYEQGAST
TRBV7-9,14,TRBJ1-2,TRBD1,ASSPIPGQENYGYT
TRBV6-1,13,TRBJ2-7,TRBD1,ASSEEWTGTYEQY
TRBV4-1,11,TRBJ2-1,.,ASSQGRTFEQF
TRBV7-9,15,TRBJ1-1,TRBD1,ASSSDRGSLMNTEAF
TRBV6-5,13,TRBJ2-7,TRBD2,ASSYWASGRDEQY
TRBV7-9,11,TRBJ2-1,.,ASSLGLNDEQF
TRBV19,11,TRBJ2-7,TRBD2,ASSNREDYEQY
TRBV27,10,TRBJ2-7,TRBD1,ASRQGWREQY
TRBV7-9,11,TRBJ1-2,.,ASSLAGPYGYT
TRBV11-1,13,TRBJ2-7,TRBD2,ASSGLAGVGDEQY
TRBV5-6,12,TRBJ2-7,.,ASSLAGASYEQY
TRBV14,11,TRBJ1-1,.,ASSQSPGGWAF
TRBV19,12,TRBJ2-7,TRBD1,ASSPWTGYYEQY
TRBV6-4,11,TRBJ2-1,.,ASSGSTTGEQF
TRBV15,11,TRBJ1-2,TRBD1,ATSRAGQDGYT
TRBV11-2,14,TRBJ1-2,.,ASSRTGTDYSRGYT
TRBV27,14,TRBJ2-7,TRBD2,ASSLGAGGVRYEQY
TRBV7-6,11,TRBJ1-3,TRBD1,ASSEGTANTIY